Reported below is one TCR beta chain. Its matching antigen is unknown. The data belong to a study of cytomegalovirus exposure and HLA in healthy donors. Study results and caveats: Prior analysis indicated that the majority of TCR beta V segments exhibited productivity approximately 87% or approximately 30% of the time. 164 TCR beta chains were listed as cytomegalovirus-associated. Confirmation was obtained in vitro that a few CMV-associated chains are specific for CMV antigens.

A multiplex PCR was run with 60 Vbeta primers and 13 Jbeta primers. This table comes from immunoSEQ multiplex PCR, and its TCRdb copy is limited to in-frame clones, with some not included. The sample contains 150,000 or so clones, over 60% of which appear only once. V gave up 1 base and J gave up 5 bases, with 12 bases separating them. CDR3 length equals 15 residues. From germline, CDR1 is LNHNV and CDR2 YYDKDF (reference sequence). The material sequenced was PBMCs. This sequence joins TRBV15 and TRBJ1-5; D is unclear. This receptor was identified in a girl aged 5 to 17 in good health and CMV-seronegative. The CDR3 spells CATSRAGSLDQPQHF. The CDR3 nucleotides read TGTGCCACCAGCAGAGCTGGGAGTCTGGATCAGCCCCAGCATTTT. The variable domain in full, completed from reference TRBV15 and TRBJ1-5, reads DAMVIQNPRYQVTQFGKPVTLSCSQTLNHNVMYWYQQKSSQAPKLLFHYYDKDFNNEADTPDNFQSRRPNTSFCFLDIRSPGLGDTAMYLCATSRAGSLDQPQHFGDGTRLSIL.